The clone carrying this T cell receptor beta chain showed up just a few times. The antigen is undetermined. A J-beta primer mix and a sample-barcoded 5' primer were used in a second PCR of about 7 to 12 cycles. Each TCR beta cDNA got a 12-nucleotide random molecular identifier. TCRdb reanalysed the 5' RACE reads using MiXCR and keeps one entry per CDR3 protein. The repertoire holds approximately 850,000 distinct CDR3 sequences, with nearly 60% as singletons. The V gene end was trimmed by 0 bases and the J gene end by 0 bases; junction bases not matched to a gene: 5. Germline CDR1 LGHNA, CDR2 YSLEER. The CDR3 consists of 16 residues. The data were obtained in a study of blood T cells in healthy people across ages. General observations from the study: Comparison with aged donors showed that long-lived donors had more naive CD4+ cells and higher diversity.

The chain combines TRBV4-3 with TRBJ2-7, with 7 bases that match TRBD2. Material for sequencing was blood. The receptor was derived from a man aged 25-45 years in good health. This CDR3 is CASSQDLSGTSYEQYF. CDR3 bases: TGCGCCAGCAGCCAAGATCTCAGCGGGACCTCCTACGAGCAGTACTTC.